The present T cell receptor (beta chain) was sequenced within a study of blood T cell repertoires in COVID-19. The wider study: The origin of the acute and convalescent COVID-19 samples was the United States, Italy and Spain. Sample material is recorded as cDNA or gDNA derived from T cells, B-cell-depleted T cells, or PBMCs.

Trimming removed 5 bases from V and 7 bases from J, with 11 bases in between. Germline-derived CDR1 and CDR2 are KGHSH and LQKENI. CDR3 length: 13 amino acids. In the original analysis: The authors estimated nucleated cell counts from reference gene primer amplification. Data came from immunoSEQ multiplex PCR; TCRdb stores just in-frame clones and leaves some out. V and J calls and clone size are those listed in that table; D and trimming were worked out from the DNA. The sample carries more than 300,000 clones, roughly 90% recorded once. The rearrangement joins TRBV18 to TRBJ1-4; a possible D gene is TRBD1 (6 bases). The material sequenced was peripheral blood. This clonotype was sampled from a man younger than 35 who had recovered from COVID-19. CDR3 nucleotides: TGTGCCAGCTCAGGGGGCAATGGTGAAAAACTGTTTTTT. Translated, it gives CASSGGNGEKLFF.